The 15 T cell receptor beta chains given below trace back to one sample, sequenced in a study of monozygotic twins with inflammatory bowel disease. TCRdb reprocessed the 5' RACE reads and stores each CDR3 protein as one record, lacking DNA. Its table records 300,000 to 350,000 distinct CDR3 sequences. Source material: blood. The receptor set was obtained from a human donor with ulcerative colitis or Crohn's disease, or a healthy co-twin of an affected twin (not recorded which).

Here the CDR3 reads CSARDSLQGSAAFF. The J gene is TRBJ1-1, the V gene TRBV20-1; TCRdb designates TRBD1, a call that cannot be tested without DNA. The CDR3 is made up of 14 amino acids. From germline, CDR1 is DFQATT and CDR2 SNEGSKA (reference sequence).

This CDR3 is CSHLDVTEAFF. The rearrangement joins TRBV29-1 to TRBJ1-1. CDR3 length: 11 amino acids. Germline assignment: CDR1 SQVTM and CDR2 ANQGSEA.

The gene calls are TRBV5-5 and TRBJ1-5; the D call of TRBD1 rests on TCRdb alone, since no DNA is present to check it. Germline CDR1 reads SGHKS; CDR2 reads YYEKEE (reference sequence). The CDR3 is 15 amino acids. CDR3 in amino acids: CASSLGPGSNQPQHF.

The CDR3: CASSQEQVTYEQYF. The chain couples TRBV4-3 to TRBJ2-7. The CDR3 spans 14 residues. Germline CDR1 and CDR2: LGHNA and YSLEER.

The chain uses TRBV5-1 and TRBJ2-7; absent DNA, TCRdb's TRBD1 call cannot be checked. The CDR3 totals 12 residues. The germline V gene encodes CDR1 SGHRS and CDR2 YFSETQ. The CDR3 sequence is CASSEARYEQYF.

The rearrangement joins TRBV7-9 to TRBJ2-3. The CDR3 is 13 residues long. Germline V gene lookup returns CDR1 SEHNR and CDR2 FQNEAQ (reference sequence). The CDR3 protein is CASSLATTDTQYF.

The V and J genes are TRBV2 and TRBJ2-2; the D call from TCRdb, TRBD2, cannot be confirmed without DNA. From germline, CDR1 is SNHLY and CDR2 FYNNEI. CDR3 length: 13 amino acids. CDR3: CASRRAEDGELFF.

This sequence joins TRBV10-3 and TRBJ1-1; TCRdb lists TRBD1, though no DNA is available to test this call. The CDR3 contains 13 residues. The V gene's germline CDR1 is ENHRY and CDR2 SYGVKD. CDR3 sequence reads: CAILGAWNTEAFF.

The chain joins TRBV4-1 to TRBJ1-3; TCRdb returns TRBD1, unconfirmable since there is no DNA. This CDR3 comprises 15 residues. The germline V gene has CDR1 MGHRA and CDR2 YSYEKL. CDR3 loop: CASSRDSLRGNTIYF.

This chain joins TRBV28 and TRBJ2-5. The length of the CDR3 is 16 residues. Per germline, CDR1 MDHEN and CDR2 SYDVKM. The CDR3 reads CASSLYPLGGQETQYF. Together with reference TRBV28 and TRBJ2-5, the CDR3 gives the full variable domain: DVKVTQSSRYLVKRTGEKVFLECVQDMDHENMFWYRQDPGLGLRLIYFSYDVKMKEKGDIPEGYSVSREKKERFSLILESASTNQTSMYLCASSLYPLGGQETQYFGPGTRLLVL.

V usage is TRBV15 and J usage is TRBJ2-5. CDR1 and CDR2 (germline): LNHNV, YYDKDF (reference sequence). The CDR3 runs to 15 residues. CDR3 in amino acids: CATSRYLSGQETQYF.

The rearrangement joins TRBV20-1 to TRBJ1-2. The CDR3 runs to 12 residues. Germline CDR1 DFQATT, CDR2 SNEGSKA (reference sequence). This CDR3 reads CSASQVTYGYTF.

This rearrangement joins TRBV5-1 to TRBJ2-3; without DNA, the TCRdb call of TRBD2 cannot be checked. This CDR3 region has 14 residues. The germline V gene encodes CDR1 SGHRS and CDR2 YFSETQ. CDR3 amino acids: CASSLGGATDTQYF. Filled out from reference TRBV5-1 and TRBJ2-3, the complete variable domain reads KAGVTQTPRYLIKTRGQQVTLSCSPISGHRSVSWYQQTPGQGLQFLFEYFSETQRNKGNFPGRFSGRQFSNSRSEMNVSTLELGDSALYLCASSLGGATDTQYFGPGTRLTVL.

This chain links TRBV4-1 with TRBJ1-2; TCRdb reports TRBD1, a call that lacks DNA to check it against. This CDR3 has 13 residues. The germline V gene encodes CDR1 MGHRA and CDR2 YSYEKL. This CDR3 reads CASSQGDRGGYTF.

The chain is built from TRBV27 and TRBJ1-1. The germline CDR1 and CDR2 sequences are MNHEY and SMNVEV (reference sequence). This CDR3 region has 13 residues. CDR3 protein: CASSLQAGGEAFF.